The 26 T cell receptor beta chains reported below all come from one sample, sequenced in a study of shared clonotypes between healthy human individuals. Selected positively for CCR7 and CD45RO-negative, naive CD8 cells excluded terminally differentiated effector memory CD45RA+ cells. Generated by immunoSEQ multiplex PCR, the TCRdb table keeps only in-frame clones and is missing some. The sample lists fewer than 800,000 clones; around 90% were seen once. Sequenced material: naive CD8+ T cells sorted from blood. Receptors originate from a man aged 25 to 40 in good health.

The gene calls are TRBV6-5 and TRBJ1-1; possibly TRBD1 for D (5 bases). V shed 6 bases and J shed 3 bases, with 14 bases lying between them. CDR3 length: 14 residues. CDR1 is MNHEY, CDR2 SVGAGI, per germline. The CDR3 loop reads CASSLEQVDTEAFF. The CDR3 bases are TGTGCCAGCAGCCTCGAACAGGTGGACACTGAAGCTTTCTTT.

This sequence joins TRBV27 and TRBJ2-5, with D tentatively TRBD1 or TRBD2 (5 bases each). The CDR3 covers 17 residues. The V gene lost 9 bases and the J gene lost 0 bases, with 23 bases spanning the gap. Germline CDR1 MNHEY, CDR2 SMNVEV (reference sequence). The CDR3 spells CASMRIGVGLYQETQYF. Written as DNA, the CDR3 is TGTGCCAGTATGCGAATAGGGGTAGGACTGTACCAAGAGACCCAGTACTTC.

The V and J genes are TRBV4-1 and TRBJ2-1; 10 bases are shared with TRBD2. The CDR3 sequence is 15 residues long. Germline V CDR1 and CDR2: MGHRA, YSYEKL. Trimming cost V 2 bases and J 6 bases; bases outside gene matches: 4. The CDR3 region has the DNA TGCGCCAGCAGCCAACTAGCGGGAGTTTCCAATGAGCAGTTCTTC. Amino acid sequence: CASSQLAGVSNEQFF.

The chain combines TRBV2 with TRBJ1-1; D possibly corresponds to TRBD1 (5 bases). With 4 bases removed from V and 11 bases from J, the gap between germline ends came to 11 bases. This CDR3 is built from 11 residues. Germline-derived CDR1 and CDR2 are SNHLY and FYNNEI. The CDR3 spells CASSGGSGAFF. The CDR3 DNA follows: TGTGCCAGCAGTGGGGGCAGCGGGGCTTTCTTT.

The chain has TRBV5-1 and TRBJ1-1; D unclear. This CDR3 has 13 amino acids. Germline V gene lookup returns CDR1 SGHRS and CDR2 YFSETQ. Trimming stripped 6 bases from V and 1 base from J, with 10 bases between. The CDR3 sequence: CASNRGGNTEAFF. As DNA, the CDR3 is TGCGCCAGCAACCGAGGAGGGAACACTGAAGCTTTCTTT.

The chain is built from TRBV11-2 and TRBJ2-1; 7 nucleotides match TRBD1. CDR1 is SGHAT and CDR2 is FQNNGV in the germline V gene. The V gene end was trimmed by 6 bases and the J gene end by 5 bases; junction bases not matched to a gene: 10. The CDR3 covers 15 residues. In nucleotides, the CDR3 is TGTGCCAGCAGAAAACTCAGGGGGTCGAACAATGAGCAGTTCTTC. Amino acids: CASRKLRGSNNEQFF.

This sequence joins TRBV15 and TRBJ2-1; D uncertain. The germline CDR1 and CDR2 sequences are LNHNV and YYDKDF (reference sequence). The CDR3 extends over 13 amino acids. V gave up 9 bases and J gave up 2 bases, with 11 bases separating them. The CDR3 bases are TGTGCCACACTAAACAGTGCCTACAATGAGCAGTTCTTC. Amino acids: CATLNSAYNEQFF.

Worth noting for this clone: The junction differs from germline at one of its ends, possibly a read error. This CDR3 is CASSPGVDYEQYF. The CDR3 DNA sequence: TGTGCTAGCAGCCCGGGAGTGGACTACGAGCAGTACTTC. The rearrangement uses TRBV7-7 and TRBJ2-7, with a possible D match to TRBD2 (6 bases). The germline V gene has CDR1 SSHAT and CDR2 FNYEAQ (reference sequence). There are 13 residues in the CDR3.

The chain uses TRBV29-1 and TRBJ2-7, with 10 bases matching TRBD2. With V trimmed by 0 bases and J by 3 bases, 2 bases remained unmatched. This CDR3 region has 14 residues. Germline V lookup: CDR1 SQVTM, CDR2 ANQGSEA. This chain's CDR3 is CSVEDQREGYEQYF. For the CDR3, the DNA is TGCAGCGTTGAAGATCAGCGGGAGGGCTACGAGCAGTACTTC.

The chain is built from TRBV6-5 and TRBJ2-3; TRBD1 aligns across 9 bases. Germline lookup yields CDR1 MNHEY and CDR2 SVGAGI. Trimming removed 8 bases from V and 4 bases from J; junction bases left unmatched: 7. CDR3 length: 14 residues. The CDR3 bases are TGTGCCAGCGGACCGGGACAGGGACCAGATACGCAGTATTTT. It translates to CASGPGQGPDTQYF.

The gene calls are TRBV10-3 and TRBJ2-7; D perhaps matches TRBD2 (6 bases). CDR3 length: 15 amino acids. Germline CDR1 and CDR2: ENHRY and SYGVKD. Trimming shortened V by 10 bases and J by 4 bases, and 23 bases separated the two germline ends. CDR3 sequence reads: CASLASYGSDYEQYF. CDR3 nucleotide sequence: TGTGCCAGTTTGGCGTCTTACGGGAGTGATTACGAGCAGTACTTC.

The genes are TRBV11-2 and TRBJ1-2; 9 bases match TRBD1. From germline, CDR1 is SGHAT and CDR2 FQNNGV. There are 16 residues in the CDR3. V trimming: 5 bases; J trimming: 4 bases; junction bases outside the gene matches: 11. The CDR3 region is CASSPVYRGPSYGYTF. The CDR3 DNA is TGTGCCAGCAGCCCAGTATACAGGGGGCCTAGCTATGGCTACACCTTC.

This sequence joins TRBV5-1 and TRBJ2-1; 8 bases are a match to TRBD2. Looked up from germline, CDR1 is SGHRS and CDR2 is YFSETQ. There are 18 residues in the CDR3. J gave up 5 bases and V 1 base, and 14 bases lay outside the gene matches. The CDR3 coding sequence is TGCGCCAGCAGCTTGTATGGGAGCGTAGCGGGAAGTCACAATGAGCAGTTCTTC. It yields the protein CASSLYGSVAGSHNEQFF.

The CDR3 loop is CSVWGTSSYNEQFF. DNA of the CDR3: TGCAGCGTTTGGGGGACAAGCTCCTACAATGAGCAGTTCTTC. The V and J genes are TRBV29-1 and TRBJ2-1; D is perhaps TRBD1 (6 bases). The V gene lost 5 bases and the J gene lost 0 bases, with 11 bases spanning the gap. The CDR3 is 14 amino acids. Per the germline V gene, CDR1 is SQVTM and CDR2 is ANQGSEA.

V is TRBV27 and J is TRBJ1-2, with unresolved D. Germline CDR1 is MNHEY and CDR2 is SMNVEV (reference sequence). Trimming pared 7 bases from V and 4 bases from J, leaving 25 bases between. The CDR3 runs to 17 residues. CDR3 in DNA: TGTGCCAGCAAAAGTTGGCAGAGGGATGAGACCATCTATGGCTACACCTTC. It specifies CASKSWQRDETIYGYTF.

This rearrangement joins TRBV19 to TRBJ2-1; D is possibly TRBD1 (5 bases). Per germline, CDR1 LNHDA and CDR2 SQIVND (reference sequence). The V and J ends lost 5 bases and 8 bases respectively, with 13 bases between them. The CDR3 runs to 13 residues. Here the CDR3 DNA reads TGTGCCAGTAGTGTACGCCAGGGCTATGAGCAGTTCTTC. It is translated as CASSVRQGYEQFF.

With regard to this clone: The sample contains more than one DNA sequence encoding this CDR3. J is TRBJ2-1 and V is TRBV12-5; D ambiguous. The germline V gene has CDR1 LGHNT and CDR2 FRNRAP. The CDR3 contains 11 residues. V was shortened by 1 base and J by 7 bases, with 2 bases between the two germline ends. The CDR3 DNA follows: TGTGCTAGTGGTTTGGGTAATGAGCAGTTCTTC. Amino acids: CASGLGNEQFF.

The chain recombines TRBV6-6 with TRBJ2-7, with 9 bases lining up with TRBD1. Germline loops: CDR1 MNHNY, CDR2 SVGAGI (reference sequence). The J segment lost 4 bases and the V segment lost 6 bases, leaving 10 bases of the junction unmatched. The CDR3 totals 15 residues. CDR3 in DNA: TGTGCCAGCAGACAAGGACAGGGGCCTGCGTACGAGCAGTACTTC. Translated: CASRQGQGPAYEQYF.

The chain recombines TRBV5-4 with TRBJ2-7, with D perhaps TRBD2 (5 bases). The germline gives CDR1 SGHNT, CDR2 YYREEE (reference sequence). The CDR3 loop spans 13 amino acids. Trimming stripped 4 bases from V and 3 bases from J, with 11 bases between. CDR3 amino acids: CASSTVLGYEQYF. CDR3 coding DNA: TGTGCCAGCAGCACTGTACTAGGCTACGAGCAGTACTTC.

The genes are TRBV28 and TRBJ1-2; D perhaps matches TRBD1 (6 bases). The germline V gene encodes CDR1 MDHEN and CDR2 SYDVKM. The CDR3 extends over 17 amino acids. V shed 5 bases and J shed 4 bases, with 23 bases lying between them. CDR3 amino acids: CASSPPGGARRFYGYTF. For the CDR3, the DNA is TGTGCCAGCAGTCCACCCGGGGGGGCTCGGCGATTCTATGGCTACACCTTC.

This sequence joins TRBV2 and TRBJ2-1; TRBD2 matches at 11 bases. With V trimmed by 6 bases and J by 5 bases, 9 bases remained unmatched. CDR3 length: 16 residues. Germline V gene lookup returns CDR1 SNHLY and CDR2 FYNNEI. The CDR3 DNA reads TGTGCCAGCAGCGGTAGCGGGAGGGCCGTCGACAATGAGCAGTTCTTC. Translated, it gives CASSGSGRAVDNEQFF.

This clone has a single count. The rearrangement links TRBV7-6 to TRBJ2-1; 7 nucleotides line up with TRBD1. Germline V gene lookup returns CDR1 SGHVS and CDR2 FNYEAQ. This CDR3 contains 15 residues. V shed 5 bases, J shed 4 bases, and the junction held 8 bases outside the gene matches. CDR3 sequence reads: CASSIAGTDYNEQFF. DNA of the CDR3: TGTGCCAGCAGCATTGCCGGGACAGATTACAATGAGCAGTTCTTC.

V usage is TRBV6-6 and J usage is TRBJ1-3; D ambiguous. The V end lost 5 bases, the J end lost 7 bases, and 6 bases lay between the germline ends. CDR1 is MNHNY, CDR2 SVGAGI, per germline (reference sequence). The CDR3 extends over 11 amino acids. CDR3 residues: CASSTRNTIYF. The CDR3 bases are TGTGCCAGCAGTACCCGCAACACCATATATTTT.

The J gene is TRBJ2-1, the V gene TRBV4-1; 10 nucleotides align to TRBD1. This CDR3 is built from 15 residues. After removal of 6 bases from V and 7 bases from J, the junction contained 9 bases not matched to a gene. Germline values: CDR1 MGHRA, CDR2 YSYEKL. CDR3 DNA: TGCGCCAGCAGTCCCGGGACAGGGGACGGGAATGAGCAGTTCTTC. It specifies CASSPGTGDGNEQFF.

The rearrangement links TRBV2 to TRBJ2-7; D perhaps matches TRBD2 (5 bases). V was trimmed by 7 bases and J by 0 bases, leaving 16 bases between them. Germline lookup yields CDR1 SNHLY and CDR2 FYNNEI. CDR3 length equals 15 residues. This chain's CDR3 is CASTGWGGSSYEQYF. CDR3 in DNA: TGTGCCAGCACCGGATGGGGTGGGAGCTCCTACGAGCAGTACTTC.

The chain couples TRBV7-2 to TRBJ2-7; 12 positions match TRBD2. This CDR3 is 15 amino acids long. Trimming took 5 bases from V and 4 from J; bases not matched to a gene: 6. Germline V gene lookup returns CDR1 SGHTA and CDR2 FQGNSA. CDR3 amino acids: CASSPLAGGSYEQYF. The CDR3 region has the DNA TGTGCCAGCAGCCCTCTAGCGGGAGGGTCTTACGAGCAGTACTTC. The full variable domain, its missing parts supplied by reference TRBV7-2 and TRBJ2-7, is GAGVSQSPSNKVTEKGKDVELRCDPISGHTALYWYRQSLGQGLEFLIYFQGNSAPDKSGLPSDRFSAERTGGSVSTLTIQRTQQEDSAVYLCASSPLAGGSYEQYFGPGTRLTVT.